In this sample, the clone carrying this TCR beta chain turned up a few times. Its specificity is unknown. The sample belongs to a study of cytomegalovirus exposure and HLA in healthy donors. Study-wide context: Earlier sequencing of about 200 million T cells yielded about 120 million unique TCR beta sequences. The study's findings and limits: Highly shared variants forming one cluster were likely a sequencing artifact.

PCR primers comprised 60 Vbeta and 13 Jbeta primers. Method: immunoSEQ multiplex PCR; TCRdb's copy keeps in-frame clones and lacks some. This table holds around 300,000 clones, just over 70% found once. Germline V gene sequence: CDR1 SGHRS, CDR2 YFSETQ. V dropped 0 bases and J dropped 0 bases, with 12 bases sitting between them. The CDR3 consists of 16 residues. The chain recombines TRBV5-1 with TRBJ1-1, with D possibly matching TRBD1 (5 bases). Sample: PBMCs. This receptor was taken from a female donor in good health and CMV-seronegative. CDR3 protein: CASSLGPQGMNTEAFF. The CDR3 DNA follows: TGCGCCAGCAGCTTGGGCCCCCAGGGCATGAACACTGAAGCTTTCTTT. The full variable domain, rest sourced from reference TRBV5-1 and TRBJ1-1, is KAGVTQTPRYLIKTRGQQVTLSCSPISGHRSVSWYQQTPGQGLQFLFEYFSETQRNKGNFPGRFSGRQFSNSRSEMNVSTLELGDSALYLCASSLGPQGMNTEAFFGQGTRLTVV.